This passage covers 18 T cell receptor beta chains from one sample sequenced in a study of early T cells in non-severe SARS-CoV-2 infection. TCRdb ran MiXCR on the 5' RACE reads and lists one entry per CDR3 protein. The sample carries around 19,000 distinct CDR3 sequences, around 4.8% recorded once. The sequencing sample was made of whole blood. Source of these receptors: an adult who was a healthcare worker with PCR-confirmed SARS-CoV-2 infection or an uninfected control (not recorded which).

This clonotype has a handful of counts. The rearrangement joins TRBV6-1 to TRBJ2-3, with TRBD2 identical over 7 bases. Looked up from germline, CDR1 is MNHNS and CDR2 is SASEGT. Losses at the gene ends were 10 bases for V and 2 bases for J; bases not matched to a gene: 12. This CDR3 is 15 amino acids long. For the CDR3, the DNA is TGTGCCATCACGGGAGGAGCTCGTGACACAGATACGCAGTATTTT. This sequence encodes CAITGGARDTDTQYF.

This chain connects TRBV24-1 to TRBJ1-5; D unclear. V was pared by 4 bases and J by 0 bases, with 6 bases between. The CDR3 is 14 residues long. Germline CDR1 reads KGHDR; CDR2 reads SFDVKD. The CDR3 protein is CATSDLYSNQPQHF. DNA of the CDR3: TGTGCCACCAGTGACCTTTATAGCAATCAGCCCCAGCATTTT.

This clonotype is medium-sized. V is TRBV5-6 and J is TRBJ2-6; a possible D gene is TRBD2 (5 bases). Trimming removed 1 base at V and 2 bases at J, with 7 bases between. The CDR3 loop spans 15 amino acids. The germline V gene has CDR1 SGHDT and CDR2 YYEEEE. DNA of the CDR3: TGTGCCAGCAGCTTGAGCGGAGCTGGGGCCAACGTCCTGACTTTC. It translates to CASSLSGAGANVLTF.

The chain carries TRBV7-9 and TRBJ2-1; 12 positions agree with TRBD2. In germline, CDR1 is SEHNR, CDR2 FQNEAQ (reference sequence). V lost 5 bases and J lost 2; bases outside the gene matches: 7. The CDR3 spans 17 residues. The CDR3 DNA reads as TGTGCCAGCAGCCCCACTAGCGGGAGGTTCGCCTACAATGAGCAGTTCTTC. It translates to CASSPTSGRFAYNEQFF.

This clonotype is medium-sized. The chain carries TRBV7-2 and TRBJ2-3, with D perhaps TRBD2 (6 bases). The germline V gene encodes CDR1 SGHTA and CDR2 FQGNSA. CDR3 length: 14 residues. The V gene lost 7 bases and the J gene lost 5 bases, with 16 bases spanning the gap. As DNA, the CDR3 is TGTGCCAGCACCCCTGGAGGGTGGCAAGATACGCAGTATTTT. It codes for CASTPGGWQDTQYF. Together with reference TRBV7-2 and TRBJ2-3, the CDR3 gives the full variable domain: GAGVSQSPSNKVTEKGKDVELRCDPISGHTALYWYRQSLGQGLEFLIYFQGNSAPDKSGLPSDRFSAERTGGSVSTLTIQRTQQEDSAVYLCASTPGGWQDTQYFGPGTRLTVL.

This clonotype was detected ten times or more. The gene calls are TRBV18 and TRBJ2-1; no clear D gene. CDR1 is KGHSH, CDR2 LQKENI, per germline. The CDR3 runs to 14 residues. V lost 3 bases, J lost 8 bases, and 14 bases lay in between. The CDR3 DNA is TGTGCCAGCTCACCCAGCGCCGAGTACGATGAGCAGTTCTTC. It is translated as CASSPSAEYDEQFF. The variable domain in full, with the rest retrieved from reference TRBV18 and TRBJ2-1, is NAGVMQNPRHLVRRRGQEARLRCSPMKGHSHVYWYRQLPEEGLKFMVYLQKENIIDESGMPKERFSAEFPKEGPSILRIQQVVRGDSAAYFCASSPSAEYDEQFFGPGTRLTVL.

This clonotype was counted many times. The V call is TRBV5-1, the J call TRBJ2-7; the match to TRBD2 covers 8 bases. Trimming took 4 bases from V and 2 from J; bases not matched to a gene: 8. Germline V gives CDR1 SGHRS, CDR2 YFSETQ. The CDR3 loop spans 15 amino acids. CDR3 in DNA: TGCGCCAGCAGCCATACTAGCGGTGCCACCTACGAGCAGTACTTC. It encodes CASSHTSGATYEQYF. Full variable domain (rest looked up from reference TRBV5-1 and TRBJ2-7): KAGVTQTPRYLIKTRGQQVTLSCSPISGHRSVSWYQQTPGQGLQFLFEYFSETQRNKGNFPGRFSGRQFSNSRSEMNVSTLELGDSALYLCASSHTSGATYEQYFGPGTRLTVT.

This clonotype was seen many times. The chain has TRBV19 and TRBJ1-2; D call uncertain. Germline V CDR1 and CDR2: LNHDA, SQIVND (reference sequence). The CDR3 extends over 15 amino acids. Trimming removed 2 bases at V and 1 base at J, with 11 bases between. CDR3 sequence: CASSISWQSNYGYTF. The CDR3 coding sequence is TGTGCCAGTAGTATAAGCTGGCAGAGTAACTATGGCTACACCTTC.

This clonotype was observed at least ten times. The chain couples TRBV29-1 to TRBJ1-1; a weak D match, TRBD1 (6 bases). Per germline, CDR1 SQVTM and CDR2 ANQGSEA. Trimming removed 4 bases at V and 2 bases at J, with 11 bases between. CDR3 size: 13 residues. The chain's CDR3 is CSVVSGANTEAFF. The CDR3 region has the DNA TGCAGCGTTGTATCGGGGGCTAACACTGAAGCTTTCTTT. The whole variable domain, remainder taken from reference TRBV29-1 and TRBJ1-1, is SAVISQKPSRDICQRGTSLTIQCQVDSQVTMMFWYRQQPGQSLTLIATANQGSEATYESGFVIDKFPISRPNLTFSTLTVSNMSPEDSSIYLCSVVSGANTEAFFGQGTRLTVV.

This clonotype has ten or more counts. This sequence joins TRBV6-2 or TRBV6-3 and TRBJ1-2; a possible D gene is TRBD1 (5 bases). Trimming stripped 0 bases from V and 4 bases from J, with 21 bases between. This CDR3 region has 18 residues. Germline loops: CDR1 MNHEY, CDR2 SVGEGT. This chain's CDR3 is CASSYSSNPGGSRYGYTF. The CDR3 nucleotides are TGTGCCAGCAGTTACTCGTCAAATCCGGGGGGATCGCGCTATGGCTACACCTTC.

V usage is TRBV12-3 or TRBV12-4 and J usage is TRBJ2-2, with 8 positions matching TRBD2. The ends lost 6 bases at V and 5 bases at J; junction bases unmatched: 23. This CDR3 region has 20 residues. The CDR3 sequence is CASSPDAPGQRGIWTGELFF. In DNA, the CDR3 is TGTGCCAGCAGCCCAGATGCCCCGGGTCAGCGGGGGATTTGGACCGGGGAGCTGTTTTTT.

This clonotype was detected a few times. The V and J genes are TRBV11-2 and TRBJ2-7, with TRBD1 matching 8 bases. The junction had 4 bases not matched to a gene; V was cut back by 4 bases and J by 2 bases. The CDR3 extends over 14 amino acids. CDR1 and CDR2 from the germline V gene are SGHAT and FQNNGV. The chain's CDR3 is CASSYRDRTYEQYF. The CDR3 DNA follows: TGTGCCAGCAGCTACCGGGACAGGACCTACGAGCAGTACTTC.

The chain recombines TRBV29-1 with TRBJ1-2; 8 positions agree with TRBD1. This CDR3 contains 12 residues. With V trimmed by 7 bases and J by 4 bases, 5 bases remained unmatched. CDR1 SQVTM and CDR2 ANQGSEA come from the germline V gene. The CDR3 nucleotides are TGCAGCGCAGGACAGGGACCCTATGGCTACACCTTC. Protein: CSAGQGPYGYTF.

This clonotype has ten or more counts. The V call is TRBV20-1, the J call TRBJ1-1; a possible D gene is TRBD1 (6 bases). This CDR3 has 13 amino acids. CDR1 and CDR2 (germline): DFQATT, SNEGSKA (reference sequence). The CDR3 spells CSKVGGLNTEAFF. The CDR3 DNA sequence: TGCAGCAAGGTGGGGGGGCTGAACACTGAAGCTTTCTTT.

This clonotype was seen at least ten times. The V and J genes are TRBV6-4 and TRBJ2-2; D remains ambiguous. V shed 8 bases and J shed 3 bases, with 13 bases lying between them. The CDR3 runs 14 residues. Germline V CDR1 and CDR2: MRHNA, SNTAGT. The CDR3, as DNA: TGTGCCAGCTCCAAAGGCTCGGACACCGGGGAGCTGTTTTTT. Its protein is CASSKGSDTGELFF.

In its sample, this clonotype was seen many times. This chain connects TRBV11-2 to TRBJ2-3; D possibly corresponds to TRBD2 (5 bases). The CDR3 has 14 amino acids. Trimming took 3 bases from V and 2 from J, leaving 9 bases between them. CDR1 is SGHAT and CDR2 is FQNNGV in the germline V gene. This chain's CDR3 is CASSLGVYTDTQYF. For the CDR3, the DNA is TGTGCCAGCAGCTTGGGAGTCTACACAGATACGCAGTATTTT.

This clonotype has ten or more counts. V and J are TRBV7-9 and TRBJ2-7; D call uncertain. Trimming pared 0 bases from V and 4 bases from J, leaving 13 bases between. Germline loops: CDR1 SEHNR, CDR2 FQNEAQ (reference sequence). This CDR3 region has 15 residues. The CDR3 coding sequence is TGTGCCAGCAGCTTAGCTGGGTCCCTTGTTTACGAGCAGTACTTC. Its protein is CASSLAGSLVYEQYF.

There are many counts of this clonotype. The rearrangement uses TRBV6-5 and TRBJ2-1; 13 nucleotides agree with TRBD2. After removal of 6 bases from V and 10 bases from J, the junction contained 9 bases not matched to a gene. This CDR3 contains 15 residues. CDR1 and CDR2 from the germline V gene are MNHEY and SVGAGI. The CDR3 nucleotides read TGTGCCAGCAGCCGACTAGCGGGGGGCCAAGGGGAGCAGTTCTTC. It translates to CASSRLAGGQGEQFF.